This is a list of T cell receptor beta chains from one sample in a study of glioma-infiltrating T cells. TCRdb called the multiplex PCR reads again in MiXCR, with one record for every CDR3 protein. Of under 130,000 distinct CDR3 sequences listed, roughly 30% are singletons. The sample consisted of glioma tissue, nonneoplastic brain tissue, or PBMCs (not recorded which). These receptors all stem from a human donor with low-grade glioma or glioblastoma, undergoing nonglioma brain surgery, or in good health (not recorded which). Each CDR3 is given with its conserved first and last residue. D genes are given only for firm matches. Clone size, where shown, is once, few, many, or a class for clones that have expanded.

j_call clone_size d_call v_call cdr3_aa cdr3_nt
TRBJ1-2 . . TRBV2 CASSESLGIGRGYTF TGTGCCAGCAGTGAATCTCTGGGGATTGGAAGGGGCTACACCTTC
TRBJ2-7 . . TRBV4-1 CASSQAHGASYEQYF TGCGCCAGCAGCCAAGCCCATGGCGCCTCCTACGAGCAGTACTTC
TRBJ1-5 . TRBD1 TRBV18 CASSQGQKNENSNQPQHF TGTGCCAGCTCCCAGGGACAGAAGAACGAAAATAGCAATCAGCCCCAGCATTTT
TRBJ1-5 many TRBD1 TRBV7-2 CASSPGQGRGNQPQHF TGTGCCAGCAGCCCCGGACAGGGAAGGGGCAATCAGCCCCAGCATTTT
TRBJ2-1 many TRBD2 TRBV2 CASRARGGVNEQFF TGTGCCAGCAGGGCGCGGGGGGGAGTTAATGAGCAGTTCTTC
TRBJ1-2 . TRBD1 TRBV5-4 CASRPLGTGRSQGYTF TGTGCCAGCAGACCGCTTGGGACAGGACGAAGTCAGGGCTACACCTTC
TRBJ2-3 few . TRBV5-1 CASSPDGGFSTQYF TGCGCCAGCAGCCCGGATGGTGGGTTTAGTACGCAGTATTTT
TRBJ1-1 . . TRBV11-3 CASSFSGGREAFF TGTGCCAGCAGCTTCTCCGGTGGTCGCGAAGCTTTCTTT
TRBJ1-1 many TRBD1 TRBV28 CASSWTGRISTEAFF TGTGCCAGCAGTTGGACAGGTCGGATATCCACTGAAGCTTTCTTT
TRBJ2-5 many TRBD2 TRBV25-1 CASRGGFETQYF TGTGCCAGCAGGGGGGGGTTTGAGACCCAGTACTTC
TRBJ1-6 . . TRBV11-1 CASSLSSSPLHF TGTGCCAGCAGCTTAAGTAGTTCACCCCTCCACTTT
TRBJ2-1 . . TRBV7-9 CASSLAGGPKYNEQFF TGTGCCAGCAGCTTAGCGGGGGGGCCCAAATACAATGAGCAGTTCTTC
TRBJ2-7 many . TRBV20-1 CSASQSDRSYEQYF TGCAGTGCTAGTCAGAGCGACCGTTCCTACGAGCAGTACTTC
TRBJ2-5 . . TRBV3-1 CASSQGVAGQETQYF TGTGCCAGCAGCCAAGGCGTTGCAGGTCAAGAGACCCAGTACTTC
TRBJ1-2 many . TRBV4-1 CASSQDQVNYGYTF TGCGCCAGCAGCCAAGATCAAGTTAACTATGGCTACACCTTC
TRBJ1-4 few . TRBV19 CASRTHYQSNEKLFF TGTGCCAGTCGGACCCACTATCAATCTAATGAAAAACTGTTTTTT
TRBJ1-4 many . TRBV28 CASSAGDRNEKLFF TGTGCCAGCAGTGCTGGGGATCGCAATGAAAAACTGTTTTTT
TRBJ2-3 many . TRBV20-1 CSALEGLTDTQYF TGCAGTGCTTTAGAGGGGCTGACAGATACGCAGTATTTT
TRBJ1-5 many TRBD1 TRBV2 CASNPGQGNQPQHF TGTGCCAGCAATCCGGGACAGGGGAATCAGCCCCAGCATTTT
TRBJ2-5 many TRBD2 TRBV6-1 CASTRAGDETQYF TGTGCCAGCACTCGAGCGGGGGATGAGACCCAGTACTTC
TRBJ2-7 . . TRBV7-2 CARSLGSREQYF TGTGCCAGAAGCTTGGGCTCTAGAGAGCAGTACTTC
TRBJ2-7 many . TRBV7-2 CASSPPGVAYEQYF TGTGCCAGCAGCCCCCCCGGTGTAGCGTACGAGCAGTACTTC
TRBJ2-7 . TRBD1 TRBV28 CASSLNRDRGTLEQYF TGTGCCAGCAGTTTAAACCGGGACAGGGGGACGTTGGAGCAGTACTTC
TRBJ1-3 . . TRBV18 CASSRGDGSGNTIYF TGTGCCAGCTCACGGGGGGACGGTTCTGGAAACACCATATATTTT
TRBJ2-3 many . TRBV4-1 CASSPGGLADTQYF TGCGCCAGCAGCCCAGGCGGATTGGCGGATACGCAGTATTTT
TRBJ2-7 few . TRBV7-2 CASSPDTVSYEQYF TGTGCCAGCAGCCCAGACACAGTTTCCTACGAGCAGTACTTC
TRBJ2-5 many . TRBV28 CASSTRQSQETQYF TGTGCCAGCAGCACGCGACAGAGCCAAGAGACCCAGTACTTC
TRBJ1-5 once . TRBV4-1 CASSRAATPGQPQHF TGCGCCAGCAGCCGAGCTGCGACGCCGGGTCAGCCCCAGCATTTT
TRBJ1-2 many . TRBV2 CASSVPSLYGYTF TGTGCCAGCAGTGTACCCAGCCTTTATGGCTACACCTTC
TRBJ2-6 . . TRBV20-1 CSGAEGSESGANVLTF TGCAGTGGGGCGGAGGGATCGGAATCTGGGGCCAACGTCCTGACTTTC
TRBJ1-4 few . TRBV7-9 CASSQSGSEKLFF TGTGCCAGCAGCCAGTCAGGGTCGGAAAAACTGTTTTTT
TRBJ1-5 many . TRBV19 CAAGRGDNQPQHF TGTGCAGCAGGGCGAGGGGACAATCAGCCCCAGCATTTT
TRBJ1-2 many TRBD1 TRBV7-9 CASSLPRDSYGYTF TGTGCCAGCAGCTTACCCAGGGACAGCTATGGCTACACCTTC
TRBJ2-3 . TRBD2 TRBV9 CASISGGAPDTQYF TGTGCCAGCATTAGCGGGGGGGCTCCAGATACGCAGTATTTT
TRBJ2-7 many TRBD1 TRBV7-2 CASSFGQGNYEQYF TGTGCCAGCAGCTTCGGACAGGGGAACTACGAGCAGTACTTC
TRBJ2-5 many . TRBV19 CASSITSLETQYF TGTGCCAGTAGTATAACTAGTTTGGAGACCCAGTACTTC
TRBJ1-5 . . TRBV7-9 CARSLDGTYQPQHF TGTGCCAGAAGCTTAGACGGAACCTATCAGCCCCAGCATTTT
TRBJ2-3 . . TRBV5-1 CASSLSGLTSTDTQYF TGCGCCAGCAGCCTATCAGGGCTCACTAGCACAGATACGCAGTATTTT
TRBJ1-2 many . TRBV3-1 CASSSQINRDGYTF TGTGCCAGCAGCAGCCAAATAAATCGGGATGGCTACACCTTC
TRBJ1-6 many . TRBV27 CASSRKTQGLSSYNSPLHF TGTGCCAGCAGTCGGAAGACACAGGGTCTGAGCTCCTATAATTCACCCCTCCACTTT
TRBJ2-3 . TRBD2 TRBV7-9 CASSPRLAGGLSTDTQYF TGTGCCAGCAGCCCTCGACTAGCGGGGGGACTAAGCACAGATACGCAGTATTTT
TRBJ2-7 . . TRBV11-1 CASSNWESYELYF TGTGCCAGCAGTAATTGGGAGTCCTACGAGCTGTACTTC